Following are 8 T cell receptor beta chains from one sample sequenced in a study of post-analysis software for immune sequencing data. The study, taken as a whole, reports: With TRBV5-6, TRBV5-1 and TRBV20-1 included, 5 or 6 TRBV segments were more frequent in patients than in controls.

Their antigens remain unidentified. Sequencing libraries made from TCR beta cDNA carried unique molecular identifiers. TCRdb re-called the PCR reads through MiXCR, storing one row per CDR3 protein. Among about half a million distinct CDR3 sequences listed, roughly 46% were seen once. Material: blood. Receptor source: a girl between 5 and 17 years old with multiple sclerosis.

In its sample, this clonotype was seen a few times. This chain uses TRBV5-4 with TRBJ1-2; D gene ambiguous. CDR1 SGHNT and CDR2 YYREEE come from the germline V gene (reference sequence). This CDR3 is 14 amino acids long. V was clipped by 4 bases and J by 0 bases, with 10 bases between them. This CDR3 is CASSIRSTNYGYTF. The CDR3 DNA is TGTGCCAGCAGCATCAGGAGCACTAACTATGGCTACACCTTC. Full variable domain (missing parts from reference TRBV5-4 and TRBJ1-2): ETGVTQSPTHLIKTRGQQVTLRCSSQSGHNTVSWYQQALGQGPQFIFQYYREEENGRGNFPPRFSGLQFPNYSSELNVNALELDDSALYLCASSIRSTNYGYTFGSGTRLTVV.

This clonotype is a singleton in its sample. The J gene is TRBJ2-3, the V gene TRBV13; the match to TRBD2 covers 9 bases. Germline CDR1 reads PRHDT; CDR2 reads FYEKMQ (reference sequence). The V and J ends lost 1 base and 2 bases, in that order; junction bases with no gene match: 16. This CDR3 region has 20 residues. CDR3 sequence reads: CASSLAIPSSGRYLTDTQYF. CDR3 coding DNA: TGTGCCAGCAGCTTAGCAATCCCCTCAAGCGGGAGGTACCTCACAGATACGCAGTATTTT.

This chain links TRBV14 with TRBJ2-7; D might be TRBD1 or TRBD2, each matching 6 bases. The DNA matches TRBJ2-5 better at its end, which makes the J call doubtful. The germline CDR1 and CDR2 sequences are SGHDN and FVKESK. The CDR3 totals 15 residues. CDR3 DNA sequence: TGTGCCAGCAGCCCAGGGACCCGGGGGCCAGAGACCCAGTACTTC. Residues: CASSPGTRGPETQYF.

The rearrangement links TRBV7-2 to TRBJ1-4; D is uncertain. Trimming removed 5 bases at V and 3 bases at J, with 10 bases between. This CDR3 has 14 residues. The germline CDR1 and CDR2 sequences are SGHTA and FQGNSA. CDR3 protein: CASSLTGSNEKLFF. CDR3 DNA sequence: TGTGCCAGCAGCCTGACCGGGTCTAATGAAAAACTGTTTTTT.

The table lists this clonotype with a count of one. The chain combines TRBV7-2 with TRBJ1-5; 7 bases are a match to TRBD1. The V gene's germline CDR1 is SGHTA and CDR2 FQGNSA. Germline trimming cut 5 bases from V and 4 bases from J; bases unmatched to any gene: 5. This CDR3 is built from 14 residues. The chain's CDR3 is CASSAQTGNQPQHF. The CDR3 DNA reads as TGTGCCAGCAGCGCCCAGACAGGGAATCAGCCCCAGCATTTT.

The CDR3 bases are TGTGCCAGCAGCCCACTAAAGGACTCCTACACCTCCTACGAGCAGTACTTC. Its protein product is CASSPLKDSYTSYEQYF. The chain carries TRBV6-6 and TRBJ2-7; a possible D gene is TRBD2 (5 bases). The CDR3 covers 17 residues. CDR1 is MNHNY and CDR2 is SVGAGI in the germline V gene (reference sequence). V was pared by 6 bases and J by 0 bases, with 21 bases between.

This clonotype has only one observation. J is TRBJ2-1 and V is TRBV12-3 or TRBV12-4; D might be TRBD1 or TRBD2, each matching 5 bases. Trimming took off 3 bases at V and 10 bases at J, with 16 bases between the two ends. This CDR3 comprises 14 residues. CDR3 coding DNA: TGTGCCAGCAGTTTCCAGGGCTTCGGCGGGGAGCAGTTCTTC. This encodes CASSFQGFGGEQFF.

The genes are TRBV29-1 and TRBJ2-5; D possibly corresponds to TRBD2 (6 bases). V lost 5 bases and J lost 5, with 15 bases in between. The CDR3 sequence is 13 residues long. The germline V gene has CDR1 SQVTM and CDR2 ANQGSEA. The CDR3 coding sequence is TGCAGCGTTTTTGTGGAGGGCCGGGAGACCCAGTACTTC. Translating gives CSVFVEGRETQYF.